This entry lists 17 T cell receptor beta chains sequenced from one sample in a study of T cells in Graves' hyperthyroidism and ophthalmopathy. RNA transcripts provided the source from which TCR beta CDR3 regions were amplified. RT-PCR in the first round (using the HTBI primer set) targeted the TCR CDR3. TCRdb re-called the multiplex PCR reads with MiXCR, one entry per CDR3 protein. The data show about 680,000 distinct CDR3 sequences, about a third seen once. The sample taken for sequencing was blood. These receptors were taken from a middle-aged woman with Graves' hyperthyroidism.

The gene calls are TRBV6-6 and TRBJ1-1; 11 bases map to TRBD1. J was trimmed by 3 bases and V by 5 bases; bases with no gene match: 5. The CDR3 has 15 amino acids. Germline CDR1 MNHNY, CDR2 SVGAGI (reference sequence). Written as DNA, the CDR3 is TGTGCCAGCAGTCGGGACAGGGGGACGGACACTGAAGCTTTCTTT. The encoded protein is CASSRDRGTDTEAFF.

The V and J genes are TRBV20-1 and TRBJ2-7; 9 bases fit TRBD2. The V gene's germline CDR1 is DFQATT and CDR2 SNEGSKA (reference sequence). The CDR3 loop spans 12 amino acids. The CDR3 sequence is CGWTSDSYEQYF. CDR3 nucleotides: TGCGGATGGACTAGCGACTCCTACGAGCAGTACTTC.

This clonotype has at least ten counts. Written as DNA, the CDR3 is TGTGCCAGCAGCCCGGGACAGGGGGTGGGCTACACCTTC. Translated: CASSPGQGVGYTF. The rearrangement links TRBV12-3 or TRBV12-4 to TRBJ1-2; 11 nucleotides line up with TRBD1. The CDR3 extends over 13 amino acids. With V trimmed by 6 bases and J by 8 bases, 5 bases remained unmatched.

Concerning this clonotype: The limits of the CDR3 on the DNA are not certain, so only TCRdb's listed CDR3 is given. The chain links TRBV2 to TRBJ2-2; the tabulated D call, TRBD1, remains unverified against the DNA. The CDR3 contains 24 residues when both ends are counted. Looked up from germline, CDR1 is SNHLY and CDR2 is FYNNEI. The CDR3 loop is CASSSFGSGANVLTFGAGTGELFF.

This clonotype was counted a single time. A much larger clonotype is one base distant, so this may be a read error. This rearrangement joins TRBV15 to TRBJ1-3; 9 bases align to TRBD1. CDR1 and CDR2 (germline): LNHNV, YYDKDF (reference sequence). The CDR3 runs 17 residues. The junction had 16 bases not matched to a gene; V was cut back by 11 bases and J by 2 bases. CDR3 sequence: CAPRAPGTGTTGNTIYF. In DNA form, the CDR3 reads TGTGCCCCCCGTGCCCCCGGGACAGGGACGACTGGAAACACCATATATTTT.

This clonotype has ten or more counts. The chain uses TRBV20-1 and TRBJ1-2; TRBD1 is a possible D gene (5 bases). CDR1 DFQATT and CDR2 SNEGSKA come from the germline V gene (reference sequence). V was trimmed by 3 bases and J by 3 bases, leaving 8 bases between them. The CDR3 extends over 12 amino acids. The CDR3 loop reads CSARDMDYGYTF. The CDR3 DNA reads TGCAGTGCTAGGGACATGGACTATGGCTACACCTTC.

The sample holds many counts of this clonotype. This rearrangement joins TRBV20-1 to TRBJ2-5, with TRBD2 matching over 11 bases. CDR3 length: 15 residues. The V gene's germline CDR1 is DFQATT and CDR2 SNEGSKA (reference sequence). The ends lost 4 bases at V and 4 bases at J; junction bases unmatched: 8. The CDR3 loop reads CSAMGLAGGGETQYF. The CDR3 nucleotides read TGCAGTGCTATGGGGCTAGCGGGGGGTGGAGAGACCCAGTACTTC.

The CDR3 nucleotides read TGTGCCAGCAGCTTCCACTCTAAGGGGGCAGTAAACACTGAAGCTTTCTTT. This codes for CASSFHSKGAVNTEAFF. This chain joins TRBV7-8 and TRBJ1-1, with TRBD1 identical over 7 bases. Looked up from germline, CDR1 is SGHVS and CDR2 is FQNEAQ. Trimming cost V 3 bases and J 2 bases; bases outside gene matches: 12. The CDR3 has 17 residues.

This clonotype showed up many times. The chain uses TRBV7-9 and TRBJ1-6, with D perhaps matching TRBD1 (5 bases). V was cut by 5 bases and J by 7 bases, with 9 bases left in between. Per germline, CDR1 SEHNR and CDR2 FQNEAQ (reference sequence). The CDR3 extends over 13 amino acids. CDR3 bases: TGTGCCAGCAGCCAGACAGCCAATTCACCCCTCCACTTT. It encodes CASSQTANSPLHF.

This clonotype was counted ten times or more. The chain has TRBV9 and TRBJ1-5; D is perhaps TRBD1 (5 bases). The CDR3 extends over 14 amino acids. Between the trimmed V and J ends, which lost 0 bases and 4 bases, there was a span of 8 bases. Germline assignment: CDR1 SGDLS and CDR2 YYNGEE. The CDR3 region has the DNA TGTGCCAGCAGCGTAGAGCCAGGGAATCAGCCCCAGCATTTT. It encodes CASSVEPGNQPQHF.

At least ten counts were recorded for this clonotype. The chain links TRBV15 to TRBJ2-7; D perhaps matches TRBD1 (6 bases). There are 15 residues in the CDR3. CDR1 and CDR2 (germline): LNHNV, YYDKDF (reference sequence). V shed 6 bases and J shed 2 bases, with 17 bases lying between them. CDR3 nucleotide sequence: TGTGCCACCAGTGGGCACAGGGACCGTCCCTACGAGCAGTACTTC. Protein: CATSGHRDRPYEQYF.

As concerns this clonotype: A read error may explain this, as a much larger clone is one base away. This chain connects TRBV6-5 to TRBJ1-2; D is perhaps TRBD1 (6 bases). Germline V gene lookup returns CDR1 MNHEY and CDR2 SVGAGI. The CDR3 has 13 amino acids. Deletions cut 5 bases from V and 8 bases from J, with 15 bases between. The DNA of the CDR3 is TGTGCCAGCAGTCCCACAGGGTATCTCGGCTACACCTTC. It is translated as CASSPTGYLGYTF.

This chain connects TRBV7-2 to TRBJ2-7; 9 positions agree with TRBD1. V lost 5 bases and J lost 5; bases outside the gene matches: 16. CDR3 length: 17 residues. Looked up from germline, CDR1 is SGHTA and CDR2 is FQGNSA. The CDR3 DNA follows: TGTGCCAGCAGCGCGCGAGAGGGGGGACAGGGTAACGACGAGCAGTACTTC. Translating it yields CASSAREGGQGNDEQYF. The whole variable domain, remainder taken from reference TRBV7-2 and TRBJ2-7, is GAGVSQSPSNKVTEKGKDVELRCDPISGHTALYWYRQSLGQGLEFLIYFQGNSAPDKSGLPSDRFSAERTGGSVSTLTIQRTQQEDSAVYLCASSAREGGQGNDEQYFGPGTRLTVT.

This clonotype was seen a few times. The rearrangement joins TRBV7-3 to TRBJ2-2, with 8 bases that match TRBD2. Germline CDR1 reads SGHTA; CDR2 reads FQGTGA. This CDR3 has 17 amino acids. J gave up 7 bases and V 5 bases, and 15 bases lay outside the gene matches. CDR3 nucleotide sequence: TGTGCCAGCAGCCGGGCGGGGGGTCAAAGGGTTGACGGGGAGCTGTTTTTT. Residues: CASSRAGGQRVDGELFF.

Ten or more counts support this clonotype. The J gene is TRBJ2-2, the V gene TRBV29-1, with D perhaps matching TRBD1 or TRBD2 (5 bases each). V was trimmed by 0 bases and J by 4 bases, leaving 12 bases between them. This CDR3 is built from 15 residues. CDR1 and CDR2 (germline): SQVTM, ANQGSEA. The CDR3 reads CSVEELTGLTGELFF. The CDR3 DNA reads TGCAGCGTTGAAGAGCTCACAGGACTCACCGGGGAGCTGTTTTTT.

The CDR3 protein is CASSVDGSAVAGENTGELFF. CDR3 DNA sequence: TGTGCCAGCAGCGTAGATGGAAGTGCGGTAGCGGGTGAGAACACCGGGGAGCTGTTTTTT. V gene TRBV9 combines with J gene TRBJ2-2, with TRBD2 matching over 7 bases. The CDR3 extends over 20 amino acids. Looked up from germline, CDR1 is SGDLS and CDR2 is YYNGEE. V was clipped by 0 bases and J by 1 base; unmatched bases: 15.

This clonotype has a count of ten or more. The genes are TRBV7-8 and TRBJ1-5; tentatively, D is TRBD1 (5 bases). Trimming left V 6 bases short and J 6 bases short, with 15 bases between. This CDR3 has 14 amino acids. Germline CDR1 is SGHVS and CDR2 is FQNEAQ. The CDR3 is CASSWAGISQPQHF. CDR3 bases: TGTGCCAGCAGTTGGGCAGGGATTAGTCAGCCCCAGCATTTT. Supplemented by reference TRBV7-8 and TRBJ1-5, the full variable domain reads GAGVSQSPRYKVAKRGQDVALRCDPISGHVSLFWYQQALGQGPEFLTYFQNEAQLDKSGLPSDRFFAERPEGSVSTLKIQRTQQEDSAVYLCASSWAGISQPQHFGDGTRLSIL.